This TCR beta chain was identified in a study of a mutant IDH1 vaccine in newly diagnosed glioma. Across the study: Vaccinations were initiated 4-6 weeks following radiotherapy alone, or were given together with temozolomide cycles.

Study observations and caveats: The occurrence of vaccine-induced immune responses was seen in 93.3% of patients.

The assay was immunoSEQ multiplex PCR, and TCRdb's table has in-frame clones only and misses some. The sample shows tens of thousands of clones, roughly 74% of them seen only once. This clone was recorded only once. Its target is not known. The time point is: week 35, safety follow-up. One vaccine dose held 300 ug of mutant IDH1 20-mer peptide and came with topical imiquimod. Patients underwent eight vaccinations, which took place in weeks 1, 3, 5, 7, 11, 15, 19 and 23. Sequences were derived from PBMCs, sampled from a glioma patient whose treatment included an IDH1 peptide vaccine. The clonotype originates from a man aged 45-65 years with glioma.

Written as DNA, the CDR3 is TGTGCCAGCAGTGAAGCGGACAGTCCTCTTCGAGGAGCCCAGCATTTT. Amino acid sequence: CASSEADSPLRGAQHF. The genes are TRBV6-1 and TRBJ1-5; a possible D gene is TRBD1 (6 bases). Looked up from germline, CDR1 is MNHNS and CDR2 is SASEGT. V lost 0 bases and J lost 11, with 20 bases in between. The CDR3 sequence is 16 residues long.